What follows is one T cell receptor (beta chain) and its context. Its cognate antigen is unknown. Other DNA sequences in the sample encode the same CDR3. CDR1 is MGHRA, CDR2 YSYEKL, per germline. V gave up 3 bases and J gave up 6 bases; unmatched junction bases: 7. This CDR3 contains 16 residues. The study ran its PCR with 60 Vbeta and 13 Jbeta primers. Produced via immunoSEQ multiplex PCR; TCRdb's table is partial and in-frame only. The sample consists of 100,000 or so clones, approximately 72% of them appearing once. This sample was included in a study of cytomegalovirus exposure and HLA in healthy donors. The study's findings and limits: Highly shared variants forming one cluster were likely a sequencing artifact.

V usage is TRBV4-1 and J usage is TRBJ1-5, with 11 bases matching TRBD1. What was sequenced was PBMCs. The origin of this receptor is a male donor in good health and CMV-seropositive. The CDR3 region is CASSQTGTGGGQPQHF. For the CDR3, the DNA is TGCGCCAGCAGCCAGACTGGGACAGGGGGGGGTCAGCCCCAGCATTTT.